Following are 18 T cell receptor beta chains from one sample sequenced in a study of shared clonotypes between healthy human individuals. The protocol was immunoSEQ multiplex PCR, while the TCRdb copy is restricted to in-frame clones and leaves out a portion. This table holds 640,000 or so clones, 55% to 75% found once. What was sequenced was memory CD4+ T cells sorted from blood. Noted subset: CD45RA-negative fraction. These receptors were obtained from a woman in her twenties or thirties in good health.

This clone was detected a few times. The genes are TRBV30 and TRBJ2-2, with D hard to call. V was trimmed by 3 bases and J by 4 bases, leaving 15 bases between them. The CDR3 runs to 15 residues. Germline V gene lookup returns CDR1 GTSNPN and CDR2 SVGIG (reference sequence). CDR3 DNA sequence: TGTGCCTGGAGCCGTACATATCACGGCACCGGGGAGCTGTTTTTT. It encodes CAWSRTYHGTGELFF.

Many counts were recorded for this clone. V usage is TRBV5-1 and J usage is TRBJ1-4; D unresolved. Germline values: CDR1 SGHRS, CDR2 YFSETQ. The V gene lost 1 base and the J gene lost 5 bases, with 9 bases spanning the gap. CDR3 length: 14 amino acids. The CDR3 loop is CASSLRQPNEKLFF. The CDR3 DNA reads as TGCGCCAGCAGCTTGCGGCAGCCGAATGAAAAACTGTTTTTT. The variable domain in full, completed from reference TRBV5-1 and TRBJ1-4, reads KAGVTQTPRYLIKTRGQQVTLSCSPISGHRSVSWYQQTPGQGLQFLFEYFSETQRNKGNFPGRFSGRQFSNSRSEMNVSTLELGDSALYLCASSLRQPNEKLFFGSGTQLSVL.

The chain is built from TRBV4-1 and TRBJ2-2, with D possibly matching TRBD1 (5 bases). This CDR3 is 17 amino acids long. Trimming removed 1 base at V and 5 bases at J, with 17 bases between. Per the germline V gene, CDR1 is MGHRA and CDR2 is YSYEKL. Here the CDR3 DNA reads TGCGCCAGCAGCCAAGGTATGGCGAGACAGATAACCGGGGAGCTGTTTTTT. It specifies CASSQGMARQITGELFF.

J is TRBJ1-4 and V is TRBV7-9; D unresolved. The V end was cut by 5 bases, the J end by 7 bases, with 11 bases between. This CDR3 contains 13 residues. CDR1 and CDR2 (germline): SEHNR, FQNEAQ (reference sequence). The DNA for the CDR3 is TGTGCCAGCAGCCAACAGAGCCGTGAAAAACTGTTTTTT. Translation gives CASSQQSREKLFF.

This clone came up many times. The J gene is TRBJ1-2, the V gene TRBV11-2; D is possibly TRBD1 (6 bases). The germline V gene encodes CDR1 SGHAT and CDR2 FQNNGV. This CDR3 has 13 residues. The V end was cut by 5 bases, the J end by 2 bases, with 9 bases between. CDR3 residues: CASSPGHNYGYTF. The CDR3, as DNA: TGTGCCAGCAGCCCGGGACACAACTATGGCTACACCTTC.

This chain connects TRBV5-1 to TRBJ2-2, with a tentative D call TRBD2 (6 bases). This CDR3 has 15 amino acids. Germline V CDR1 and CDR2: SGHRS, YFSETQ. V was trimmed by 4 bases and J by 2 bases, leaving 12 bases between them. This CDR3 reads CASSPGGTNTGELFF. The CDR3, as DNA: TGCGCCAGCAGCCCCGGAGGGACCAACACCGGGGAGCTGTTTTTT.

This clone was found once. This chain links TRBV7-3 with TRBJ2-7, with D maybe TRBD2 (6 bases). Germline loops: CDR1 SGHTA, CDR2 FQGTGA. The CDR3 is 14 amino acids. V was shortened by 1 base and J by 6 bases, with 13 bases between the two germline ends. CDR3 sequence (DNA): TGTGCCAGCAGCTTAATTCCGGTCGGGGGCGAGCAGTACTTC. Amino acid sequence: CASSLIPVGGEQYF.

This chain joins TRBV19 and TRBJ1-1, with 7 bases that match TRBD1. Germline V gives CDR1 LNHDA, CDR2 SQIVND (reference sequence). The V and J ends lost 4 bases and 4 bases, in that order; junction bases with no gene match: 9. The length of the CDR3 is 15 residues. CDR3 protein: CASSKDGTEGTEAFF. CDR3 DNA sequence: TGTGCCAGTAGTAAGGACGGGACAGAAGGCACTGAAGCTTTCTTT.

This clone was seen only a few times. CDR3 in DNA: TGTGCCAGCAGCTATACCGGGAGTCCCGGCGAGCAGTACTTC. This gives the protein CASSYTGSPGEQYF. The rearrangement joins TRBV7-2 to TRBJ2-7, with D perhaps TRBD2 (6 bases). This CDR3 spans 14 amino acids. Trimming removed 4 bases at V and 6 bases at J, with 16 bases between. The germline gives CDR1 SGHTA, CDR2 FQGNSA.

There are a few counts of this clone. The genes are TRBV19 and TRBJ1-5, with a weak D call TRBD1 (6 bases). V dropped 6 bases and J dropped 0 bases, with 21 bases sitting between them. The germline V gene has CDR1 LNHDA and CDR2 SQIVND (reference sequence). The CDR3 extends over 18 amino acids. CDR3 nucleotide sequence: TGTGCCAGTAGGATTACAGGGTTCCCGATCGATAGCAATCAGCCCCAGCATTTT. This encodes CASRITGFPIDSNQPQHF.

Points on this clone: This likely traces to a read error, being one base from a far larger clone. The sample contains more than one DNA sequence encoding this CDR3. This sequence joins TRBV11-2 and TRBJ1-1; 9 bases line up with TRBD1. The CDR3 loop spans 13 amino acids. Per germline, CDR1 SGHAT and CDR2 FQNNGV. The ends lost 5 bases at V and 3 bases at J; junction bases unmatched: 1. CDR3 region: CASSRQGDTEAFF. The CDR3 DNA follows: TGTGCCAGCAGCCGACAGGGGGACACTGAAGCTTTCTTT.

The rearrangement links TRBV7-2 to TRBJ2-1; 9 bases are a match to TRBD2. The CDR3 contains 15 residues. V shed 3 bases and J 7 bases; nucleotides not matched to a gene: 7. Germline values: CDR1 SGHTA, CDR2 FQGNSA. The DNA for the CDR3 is TGTGCCAGCAGCTTTACTAGCGGGCCGTGGAATGAGCAGTTCTTC. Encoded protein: CASSFTSGPWNEQFF.

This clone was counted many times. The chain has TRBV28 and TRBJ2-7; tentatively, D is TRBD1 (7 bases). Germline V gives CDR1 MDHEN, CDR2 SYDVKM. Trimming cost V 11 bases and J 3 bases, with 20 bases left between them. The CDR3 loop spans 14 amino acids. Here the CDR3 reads CACGTVDRDYEQYF. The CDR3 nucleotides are TGTGCCTGCGGGACAGTCGATAGAGACTACGAGCAGTACTTC.

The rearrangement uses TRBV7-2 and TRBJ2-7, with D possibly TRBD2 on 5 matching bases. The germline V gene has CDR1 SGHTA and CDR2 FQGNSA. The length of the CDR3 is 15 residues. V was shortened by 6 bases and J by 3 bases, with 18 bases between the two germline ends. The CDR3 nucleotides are TGTGCCAGCAGAGAAGGTAGCGCTGCTTACTACGAGCAGTACTTC. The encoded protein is CASREGSAAYYEQYF.

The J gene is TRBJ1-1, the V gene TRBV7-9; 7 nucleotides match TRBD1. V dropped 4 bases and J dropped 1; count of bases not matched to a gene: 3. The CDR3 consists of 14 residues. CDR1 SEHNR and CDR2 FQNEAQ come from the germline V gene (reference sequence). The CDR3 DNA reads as TGTGCCAGCAGCTCGGGACAGCAGAACACTGAAGCTTTCTTT. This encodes CASSSGQQNTEAFF.

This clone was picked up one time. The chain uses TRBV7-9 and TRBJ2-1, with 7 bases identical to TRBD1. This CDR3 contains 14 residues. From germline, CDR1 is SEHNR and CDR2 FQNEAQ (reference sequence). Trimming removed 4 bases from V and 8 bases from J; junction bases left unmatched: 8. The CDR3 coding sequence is TGTGCCAGCAGCTATATACAGGGGACGGATGAGCAGTTCTTC. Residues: CASSYIQGTDEQFF. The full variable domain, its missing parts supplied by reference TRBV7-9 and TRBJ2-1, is DTGVSQNPRHKITKRGQNVTFRCDPISEHNRLYWYRQTLGQGPEFLTYFQNEAQLEKSRLLSDRFSAERPKGSFSTLEIQRTEQGDSAMYLCASSYIQGTDEQFFGPGTRLTVL.

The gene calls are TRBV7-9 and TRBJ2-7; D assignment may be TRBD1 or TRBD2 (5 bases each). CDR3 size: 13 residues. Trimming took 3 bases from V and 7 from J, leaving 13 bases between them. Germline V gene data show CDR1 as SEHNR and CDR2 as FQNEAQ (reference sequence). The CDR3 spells CASSLSGDREQYF. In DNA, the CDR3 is TGTGCCAGCAGCTTGTCCGGGGACCGAGAGCAGTACTTC.

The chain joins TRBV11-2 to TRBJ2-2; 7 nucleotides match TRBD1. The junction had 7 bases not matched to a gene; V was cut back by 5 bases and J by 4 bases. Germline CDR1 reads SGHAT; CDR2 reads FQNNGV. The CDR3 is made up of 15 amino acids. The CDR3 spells CASSLRQGGTGELFF. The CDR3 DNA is TGTGCCAGCAGCCTGAGACAGGGCGGCACCGGGGAGCTGTTTTTT.